This T cell receptor (beta chain) was found in a study of PD-1 blockade in mismatch repair-deficient tumors. PCR or immunohistochemistry showed mismatch repair deficiency in every enrolled patient. A few pembrolizumab responders had their TCRs sequenced. The CDR3 runs 16 residues. Germline-derived CDR1 and CDR2 are MDHEN and SYDVKM. The V end was cut by 5 bases, the J end by 3 bases, with 16 bases between. The data were produced by immunoSEQ multiplex PCR, yet TCRdb's version contains in-frame clones alone and is incomplete. The table includes some 120,000 clones, around nine tenths detected once. The sequence was collected from an adult with mismatch repair-deficient cancer. The chain links TRBV28 to TRBJ1-4; D unclear. This specimen consisted of peripheral blood, obtained roughly 70 weeks after starting pembrolizumab. CDR3 protein: CASSQTAYGANEKLFF. The DNA of the CDR3 is TGTGCCAGCAGTCAAACAGCTTACGGGGCTAATGAAAAACTGTTTTTT.